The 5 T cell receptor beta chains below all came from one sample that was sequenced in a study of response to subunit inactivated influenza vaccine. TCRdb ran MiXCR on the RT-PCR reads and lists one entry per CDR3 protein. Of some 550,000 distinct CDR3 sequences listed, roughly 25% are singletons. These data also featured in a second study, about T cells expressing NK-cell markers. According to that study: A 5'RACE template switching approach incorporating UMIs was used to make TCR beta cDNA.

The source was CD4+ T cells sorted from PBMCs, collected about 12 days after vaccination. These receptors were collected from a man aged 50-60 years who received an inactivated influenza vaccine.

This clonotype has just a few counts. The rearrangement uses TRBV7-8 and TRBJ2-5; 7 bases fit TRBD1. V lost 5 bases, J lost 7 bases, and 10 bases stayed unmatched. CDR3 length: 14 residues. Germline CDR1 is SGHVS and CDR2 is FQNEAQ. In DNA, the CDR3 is TGTGCCAGCAGCGCTACAGGGGCGAGGGGGACCCAGTACTTC. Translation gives CASSATGARGTQYF.

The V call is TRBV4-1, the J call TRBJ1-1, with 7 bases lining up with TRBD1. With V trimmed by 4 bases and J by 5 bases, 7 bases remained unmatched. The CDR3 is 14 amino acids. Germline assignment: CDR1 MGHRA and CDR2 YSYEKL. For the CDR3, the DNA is TGCGCCAGCAGCCTACCGGGACAGACGACTGAAGCTTTCTTT. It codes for CASSLPGQTTEAFF.

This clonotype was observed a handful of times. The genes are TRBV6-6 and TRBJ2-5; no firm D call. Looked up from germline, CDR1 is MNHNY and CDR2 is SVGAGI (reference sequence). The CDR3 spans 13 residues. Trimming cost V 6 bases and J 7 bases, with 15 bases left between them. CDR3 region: CASRGLLGGTQYF. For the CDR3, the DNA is TGTGCCAGCAGAGGCCTCCTAGGCGGGACCCAGTACTTC.

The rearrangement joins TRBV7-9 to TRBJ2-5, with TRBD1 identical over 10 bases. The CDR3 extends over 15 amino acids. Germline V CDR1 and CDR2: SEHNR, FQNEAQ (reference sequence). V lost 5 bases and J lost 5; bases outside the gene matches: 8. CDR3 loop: CASSPGQGLGETQYF. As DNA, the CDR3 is TGTGCCAGCAGCCCGGGACAGGGGCTCGGGGAGACCCAGTACTTC.

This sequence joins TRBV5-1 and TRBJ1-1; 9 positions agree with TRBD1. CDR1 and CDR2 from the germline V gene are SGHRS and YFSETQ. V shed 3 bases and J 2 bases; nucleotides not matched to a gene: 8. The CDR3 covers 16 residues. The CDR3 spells CASSSRGQGTNTEAFF. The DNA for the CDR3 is TGCGCCAGCAGCTCCCGGGGACAGGGAACCAACACTGAAGCTTTCTTT.